The present entry profiles one T cell receptor (beta chain) with its context. In the original processing: Quantification of nucleated cells was approximated via reference gene primer amplification. Sequenced by immunoSEQ multiplex PCR; TCRdb stores in-frame clones only, minus some. V and J calls and clone size are copied from that table; D and trimming were computed from the DNA. In the table there are roughly 150,000 clones, 80% of which are singletons. The sample originates from a study of blood T cell repertoires in COVID-19. Whole-study context: There were acute and convalescent COVID-19 samples, and they came from the United States, Italy and Spain. T cells, B-cell-depleted T cells, or PBMCs supplied cDNA or gDNA.

Participants had their cohort set by participant-reported clinical history. The sequencing input was PBMCs or T cells enriched from blood (not recorded which). The source of this sequence is a woman aged 55-69 years who had recovered from COVID-19.

The DNA for the CDR3 is TGTGCCACCAAAGGACTAGCGGGGGATTACGAGCAGTACTTC. It yields the protein CATKGLAGDYEQYF. The V call is TRBV6-4, the J call TRBJ2-7; 13 bases map to TRBD2. CDR1 and CDR2 from the germline V gene are MRHNA and SNTAGT. The V gene end was trimmed by 10 bases and the J gene end by 4 bases; junction bases not matched to a gene: 7. This CDR3 has 14 residues.